This T cell receptor (beta chain) was recorded in a study of shared clonotypes between healthy human individuals. At the level of the study: Every donor yielded three CD4 naive, three CD4 memory, two CD8 naive and one CD8 memory plate.

Broader study findings: Unshared clonotypes carried lower generation probabilities than those common to all four donors.

Only Caucasian adults living in Nashville, Tennessee served as donors. Comment on this clone: Its target is unknown.

Each replicate PCR on the sorted subsets used around 200 ng DNA (roughly 27,000 T cell genomes). Assay used: immunoSEQ multiplex PCR; TCRdb lists only in-frame clones, some missing. Of approximately 2.4 million clones in the sample, under 97% were seen once. V was cut by 5 bases and J by 4 bases, with 16 bases left in between. CDR1 and CDR2 from the germline V gene are MDHEN and SYDVKM. CDR3 length: 15 residues. The source is a man between 18 and 35 years old in good health. Sequenced sample: naive CD4+ T cells sorted from blood. Indicated subset: CD45RA+ positively selected. The chain carries TRBV28 and TRBJ2-3, with D tentatively TRBD1 or TRBD2 (6 bases each). The CDR3 DNA reads TGTGCCAGCAGTACGCTAGCGAAGGGGGCAGATACGCAGTATTTT. It codes for CASSTLAKGADTQYF.